A selection of T cell receptor beta chains follows, all from one sample in a study of beta chain features in type 1 diabetes. Assay: immunoSEQ multiplex PCR; the TCRdb copy retains only in-frame clones and omits some. The table lists over 600,000 clones, approximately 13% of them singletons. Sequenced material: naive CD4+ T cells from blood. These receptors came from a man aged 25 to 40 with type 1 diabetes. Both conserved end residues are part of each CDR3. D genes are given only for firm matches. Clone size is not always given. Where it is, it says once, few, many or a class for expanded clones.

v_gene,abundance,d_gene,j_gene,CDR3nt,CDR3aa
TRBV11-3,.,.,TRBJ1-1,TGTGCCAGCAGCCCCCAAGTGTGGACGAACACTGAAGCTTTCTTT,CASSPQVWTNTEAFF
TRBV19,.,.,TRBJ1-5,TGTGCCAGTAGTGAAGGGGCAGGCAATCAGCCCCAGCATTTT,CASSEGAGNQPQHF
TRBV10-3,.,.,TRBJ2-2,TGTGCCATGGGTTTAGACAGGTTCACCGGGGAGCTGTTTTTT,CAMGLDRFTGELFF
TRBV9,.,.,TRBJ2-1,TGTGCCAGCAGCGTAGAGCAGTACAATGAGCAGTTCTTC,CASSVEQYNEQFF
TRBV18,few,TRBD1,TRBJ2-6,TGTGCCAGCTCACCCGGGACAGGGGTCGGGGCCAACGTCCTGACTTTC,CASSPGTGVGANVLTF
TRBV7-9,.,.,TRBJ2-3,TGTGCCAGCAGCCTGTTTGGGTTCGCAGATACGCAGTATTTT,CASSLFGFADTQYF
TRBV28,.,.,TRBJ1-2,TGTGCCAGCAGTCCCGGGGTCCCCCCCTATGGCTACACCTTC,CASSPGVPPYGYTF
TRBV11-2,.,.,TRBJ2-5,TGTGCCAGCAGCTTTAACAGGGCCAGGGGGACCCAGTACTTC,CASSFNRARGTQYF
TRBV19,.,TRBD1,TRBJ1-3,TGTGCCAGTCGGCAGGGGGCTGACGGAAACACCATATATTTT,CASRQGADGNTIYF
TRBV7-2,.,.,TRBJ1-2,TGTGCCAGCAGCCCCCGAGGGGGGGACGGTTATGGCTACACCTTC,CASSPRGGDGYGYTF
TRBV29-1,few,TRBD1,TRBJ1-2,TGCAGCGTGGGGACAGGGGTTGGTGGCTACACCTTC,CSVGTGVGGYTF
TRBV5-8,.,.,TRBJ2-5,TGTGCCAGCAGGCCGAAGGCGCTTTCAGAGACCCAGTACTTC,CASRPKALSETQYF
TRBV5-1,.,.,TRBJ2-1,TGCGCCAGCAGCTTGGATATGGACAACAATGAGCAGTTCTTC,CASSLDMDNNEQFF
TRBV18,.,TRBD1,TRBJ2-1,TGTGCCAGCTCACCCAACCGGGACAGCGAGCAGTTCTTC,CASSPNRDSEQFF
TRBV4-3,few,TRBD1,TRBJ1-1,TGCGCCAGCAGCCAACAGGGGGACACTGAAGCTTTCTTT,CASSQQGDTEAFF
TRBV4-2,.,.,TRBJ2-3,TGTGCCAGCAGCCAAGTAGGGGCCACAGATACGCAGTATTTT,CASSQVGATDTQYF
TRBV7-7,few,.,TRBJ2-3,TGTGCCAGCAGCTTAAGTCACGGCGCAGATACGCAGTATTTT,CASSLSHGADTQYF
TRBV9,.,TRBD1,TRBJ2-3,TGTGCCAGCAGCGCCGGGGAGACAGGGGTGGTAAATACGCAGTATTTT,CASSAGETGVVNTQYF
TRBV5-8,.,.,TRBJ2-6,TGTGCCAGCAGCTTGGACAGGTTTGGGGCCAACGTCCTGACTTTC,CASSLDRFGANVLTF
TRBV7-2,.,TRBD2,TRBJ2-4,TGTGCCAGCAGCTTAAGGCGGAGCGGGGGTAACATTCAGTACTTC,CASSLRRSGGNIQYF
TRBV7-9,few,.,TRBJ1-1,TGTGCCAGCAGCTTGCAGGGGCACACAGGGGAAGCTTTCTTT,CASSLQGHTGEAFF
TRBV19,few,TRBD1,TRBJ2-7,TGTGCCAGTAGGACCAGGGGGTCGGACTACGAGCAGTACTTC,CASRTRGSDYEQYF
TRBV6-6,once,.,TRBJ2-7,TGTGCCAGCAGCGCCGCGGTGAACGAGCAGTACTTC,CASSAAVNEQYF
TRBV18,.,TRBD1,TRBJ1-5,TGTGCCAGCTCCCTACAGGGGGGCAGGGAACCCCAGCATTTT,CASSLQGGREPQHF
TRBV28,few,TRBD2,TRBJ2-7,TGTGCCAGCATCAGGCGGGGGGCCGACGAGCAGTACTTC,CASIRRGADEQYF
TRBV7-2,.,.,TRBJ2-6,TGTGCCAGCAGCTTAGCGGGGGTGACGGACGGGGCCAACGTCCTGACTTTC,CASSLAGVTDGANVLTF
TRBV13,.,.,TRBJ1-5,TGTGCCAGCAGCTATCGCGAGCCCCAGCATTTT,CASSYREPQHF
TRBV9,.,TRBD2,TRBJ2-1,TGTGCCAGCAGCTCGGGACTAGCGGGGGGTAATGAGCAGTTCTTC,CASSSGLAGGNEQFF
TRBV7-9,few,.,TRBJ2-1,TGTGCCAGCAGCTCCCCCGGGGGCTCCTACAATGAGCAGTTCTTC,CASSSPGGSYNEQFF
TRBV5-1,.,TRBD1,TRBJ2-2,TGCGCCAGCAGCTTGGGACAGGGGAACACCGGGGAGCTGTTTTTT,CASSLGQGNTGELFF
TRBV7-9,.,TRBD1,TRBJ2-2,TGTGCCAGCAGCTTGACAGGGATAAACACCGGGGAGCTGTTTTTT,CASSLTGINTGELFF